Each of the 2 T cell receptor beta chains below was sequenced from the same sample in a study of T cell responses to AZD1222 COVID-19 vaccine. The protocol was immunoSEQ multiplex PCR, while the TCRdb copy is restricted to in-frame clones and leaves out a portion. The sample lists some 48,000 clones; about 86% were seen once. This specimen consisted of peripheral blood, obtained 28 days after the second AZD1222 dose. The source of these receptors is an adult who received the AZD1222 COVID-19 vaccine.

A few counts support this clone. The chain is built from TRBV18 and TRBJ1-5; D possibly corresponds to TRBD1 (6 bases). This CDR3 is built from 14 residues. From germline, CDR1 is KGHSH and CDR2 LQKENI. The ends were cut back, 3 bases at V and 4 bases at J, with 10 bases in the middle. The CDR3 DNA follows: TGTGCCAGCTCACCCGGACAGCCAAATCAGCCCCAGCATTTT. This encodes CASSPGQPNQPQHF.

The rearrangement joins TRBV7-2 to TRBJ1-4; 9 bases line up with TRBD1. The germline CDR1 and CDR2 sequences are SGHTA and FQGNSA. The CDR3 extends over 14 amino acids. V trimming: 1 base; J trimming: 7 bases; junction bases outside the gene matches: 1. The CDR3 DNA reads as TGTGCCAGCAGCTTAGGGGACAGGGCTGAAAAACTGTTTTTT. It is translated as CASSLGDRAEKLFF.